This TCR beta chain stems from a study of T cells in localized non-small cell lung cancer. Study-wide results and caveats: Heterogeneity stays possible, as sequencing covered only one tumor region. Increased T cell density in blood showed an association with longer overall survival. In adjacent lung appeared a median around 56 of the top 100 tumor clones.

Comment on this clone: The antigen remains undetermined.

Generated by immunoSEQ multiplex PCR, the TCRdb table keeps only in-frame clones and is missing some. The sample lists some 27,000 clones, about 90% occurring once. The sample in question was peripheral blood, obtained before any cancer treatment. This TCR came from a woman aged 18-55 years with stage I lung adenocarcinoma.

The CDR3 DNA is TGTGCCAGCAGCTTAGCGGAGTACAATGAGCAGTTCTTC. Its translation is CASSLAEYNEQFF. The chain employs TRBV6-8 and TRBJ2-1, with TRBD2 as a possible D gene (6 bases). The CDR3 spans 13 residues. V lost 6 bases and J lost 4, with 10 bases in between. Germline CDR1 is MNHGY and CDR2 is SAAAGT.